The next 13 T cell receptor beta chains were all read from a single sample in a study of T cell repertoires in cytomegalovirus infection. TCRdb passed the reads through MiXCR, listing each CDR3 protein once. The table lists some 150,000 distinct CDR3 sequences, 5% to 6.5% of them singletons. Input material: PBMCs. These receptor sequences come from a human donor in good health (CMV status not recorded). Some clones in this sample may be carry-over from other donors' samples.

This clonotype was found many times. This sequence joins TRBV6-1 and TRBJ1-1; 7 nucleotides match TRBD1. The CDR3 is 15 amino acids. V shed 4 bases and J 1 base; nucleotides not matched to a gene: 6. Germline V gene data show CDR1 as MNHNS and CDR2 as SASEGT. CDR3 sequence reads: CASSGQGGANTEAFF. In DNA, the CDR3 is TGTGCCAGCAGTGGACAGGGAGGAGCGAACACTGAAGCTTTCTTT.

This clonotype was observed many times. The rearrangement links TRBV7-2 to TRBJ2-3; D is perhaps TRBD2 (6 bases). Germline-derived CDR1 and CDR2 are SGHTA and FQGNSA. This CDR3 has 15 residues. V was clipped by 1 base and J by 2 bases, with 10 bases between them. This CDR3 reads CASSLDRDSTDTQYF. DNA of the CDR3: TGTGCCAGCAGCTTAGATCGGGACTCCACAGATACGCAGTATTTT.

This clonotype was counted at least ten times. The rearrangement uses TRBV14 and TRBJ2-7; D gene unclear. The CDR3 runs 14 residues. The germline gives CDR1 SGHDN, CDR2 FVKESK. Trimming took off 1 base at V and 2 bases at J, with 9 bases between the two ends. The CDR3 is CASSQGINTYEQYF. The CDR3 region has the DNA TGTGCCAGCAGCCAAGGTATCAATACCTACGAGCAGTACTTC. The variable domain in full, completed from reference TRBV14 and TRBJ2-7, reads EAGVTQFPSHSVIEKGQTVTLRCDPISGHDNLYWYRRVMGKEIKFLLHFVKESKQDESGMPNNRFLAERTGGTYSTLKVQPAELEDSGVYFCASSQGINTYEQYFGPGTRLTVT.

Ten or more counts support this clonotype. The chain is built from TRBV6-5 and TRBJ2-5, with D hard to call. The CDR3 has 15 residues. Looked up from germline, CDR1 is MNHEY and CDR2 is SVGAGI. Trimming pared 2 bases from V and 4 bases from J, leaving 14 bases between. DNA for the CDR3: TGTGCCAGCAGTTACCTGCCTAGAACTGGAGAGACCCAGTACTTC. Its translation: CASSYLPRTGETQYF.

J is TRBJ1-5 and V is TRBV20-1; possibly TRBD1 for D (5 bases). Trimming cost V 5 bases and J 0 bases, with 14 bases left between them. Germline CDR1 is DFQATT and CDR2 is SNEGSKA (reference sequence). The CDR3 has 15 residues. The CDR3 DNA is TGCAGTGCTGTAGGACAAGTTTATAGCAATCAGCCCCAGCATTTT. Its translation: CSAVGQVYSNQPQHF.

This clonotype was recorded at least ten times. This rearrangement joins TRBV28 to TRBJ1-1; D is possibly TRBD1 (5 bases). CDR3 length equals 15 residues. Germline V gives CDR1 MDHEN, CDR2 SYDVKM. Trimming removed 10 bases at V and 1 base at J, with 19 bases between. CDR3 nucleotides: TGTGCCACCGGGGGGATCTATGGGACGAACACTGAAGCTTTCTTT. Translated, it gives CATGGIYGTNTEAFF.

Ten or more counts support this clonotype. V is TRBV5-1 and J is TRBJ2-5; D call uncertain. The germline V and J ends were trimmed by 0 bases and 3 bases, with 6 bases remaining between them. Germline loops: CDR1 SGHRS, CDR2 YFSETQ. The CDR3 extends over 13 amino acids. The CDR3 here is CASSLGREETQYF. CDR3 nucleotide sequence: TGCGCCAGCAGCTTGGGACGAGAAGAGACCCAGTACTTC.

The sample holds many counts of this clonotype. V usage is TRBV10-3 and J usage is TRBJ1-5; TRBD1 might be the D (5 bases). Deletions cut 4 bases from V and 7 bases from J, with 17 bases between. Germline CDR1 and CDR2: ENHRY and SYGVKD. This CDR3 region has 15 residues. The CDR3 nucleotides read TGTGCCATCAGTGGCGGAGTGGGGCGTGGGCAGCCCCAGCATTTT. Translation gives CAISGGVGRGQPQHF.

The J gene is TRBJ1-2, the V gene TRBV7-8; a weak D match, TRBD1 (6 bases). Trimming left V 6 bases short and J 2 bases short, with 13 bases between. CDR1 and CDR2 from the germline V gene are SGHVS and FQNEAQ. This CDR3 is built from 14 residues. The CDR3 DNA reads as TGTGCCAGCAGTCGCGGGAGGGGGAACTATGGCTACACCTTC. This translates into CASSRGRGNYGYTF. Full variable domain (rest looked up from reference TRBV7-8 and TRBJ1-2): GAGVSQSPRYKVAKRGQDVALRCDPISGHVSLFWYQQALGQGPEFLTYFQNEAQLDKSGLPSDRFFAERPEGSVSTLKIQRTQQEDSAVYLCASSRGRGNYGYTFGSGTRLTVV.

This clonotype was recorded at least ten times. The chain links TRBV7-2 to TRBJ2-1; 10 bases map to TRBD2. V lost 2 bases and J lost 5; bases outside the gene matches: 6. Germline values: CDR1 SGHTA, CDR2 FQGNSA. The CDR3 loop spans 16 amino acids. CDR3 residues: CASSLNRLAGDNEQFF. The CDR3 DNA reads as TGTGCCAGCAGCTTAAACCGGCTAGCGGGGGACAATGAGCAGTTCTTC. Complete variable domain (other parts from reference TRBV7-2 and TRBJ2-1): GAGVSQSPSNKVTEKGKDVELRCDPISGHTALYWYRQSLGQGLEFLIYFQGNSAPDKSGLPSDRFSAERTGGSVSTLTIQRTQQEDSAVYLCASSLNRLAGDNEQFFGPGTRLTVL.

This clonotype appeared many times. V gene TRBV11-1 combines with J gene TRBJ2-7; no definite D call. Trimming pared 0 bases from V and 6 bases from J, leaving 9 bases between. Germline-derived CDR1 and CDR2 are SGHAT and FQDESV (reference sequence). This CDR3 region has 13 residues. CDR3 nucleotides: TGTGCCAGCAGCTTAGCGAGGCGCGGCGAGCAGTACTTC. Protein sequence: CASSLARRGEQYF.

At least ten counts were recorded for this clonotype. This chain connects TRBV12-3 or TRBV12-4 to TRBJ1-1; D is uncertain. The CDR3 sequence is 14 residues long. Trimming left V 8 bases short and J 0 bases short, with 13 bases between. The CDR3 DNA reads as TGTGCCAGCGGGTTGCAAGGGATGAACACTGAAGCTTTCTTT. It specifies CASGLQGMNTEAFF.

This chain uses TRBV12-3 or TRBV12-4 with TRBJ2-3; no reliable D call. V was pared by 6 bases and J by 8 bases, with 18 bases between. The CDR3 is made up of 14 amino acids. Here the CDR3 DNA reads TGTGCCAGCAGAACCGGACCGTTCATGAGTACGCAGTATTTT. This sequence encodes CASRTGPFMSTQYF.